A selection of T cell receptor beta chains follows, all from one sample in a study of a mutant IDH1 vaccine in newly diagnosed glioma. Antigens for these TCRs are unknown. Data came from immunoSEQ multiplex PCR; TCRdb stores just in-frame clones and leaves some out. The sample lists fewer than 35,000 clones; around 87% were seen once. The sequencing used PBMCs, collected from a glioma patient whose treatment included an IDH1 peptide vaccine. The receptors were gathered from a man aged 35 to 55 with glioma. CDR3s leave out the opening cysteine and the closing phenylalanine or tryptophan. Each record gives: CDR3 protein, V gene.

ASSDETDRDGYT,TRBV10-2
ASSQGEGTQY,TRBV4-3
ASSLDGTDRNEQF,TRBV5-1
ASSFGVLSGANVLT,TRBV5-1
ASSQESLAGGRWDEQF,TRBV4-1
AISEILVGAGELF,TRBV10-3
ASAFPQGGGQETQY,TRBV5-1
ASGTGTLSNQPQH,TRBV2
ASSPTPGWDQIPSQPQH,TRBV7-2
ASSSSLLSTDTQY,TRBV5-1
ATSSKREADTQY,TRBV15